The 19 T cell receptor beta chains below come from one sample, sequenced in a study of graft-versus-host responses after intestinal transplantation. Their cognate antigens are unknown. Repertoires were generated with immunoSEQ multiplex PCR, while TCRdb's copy carries only in-frame clones and drops some. The repertoire includes roughly 100,000 clones, approximately 94% of them detected once, and around 1% sits in the top ten. Sequenced here: unstimulated CD8+ T cells sorted from spleen or lymph node cells, sampled before intestinal transplant. The source of these receptors is a human donor who received an intestinal transplant.

About this clone: At the DNA level, this CDR3 is encoded by other sequences in the same sample as well. The chain carries TRBV4-1 and TRBJ1-1; a weak D match, TRBD1 (5 bases). There are 14 residues in the CDR3. V was pared by 0 bases and J by 4 bases, with 9 bases between. Germline V gene sequence: CDR1 MGHRA, CDR2 YSYEKL. The CDR3: CASSQEGRGTEAFF. CDR3 coding DNA: TGCGCCAGCAGCCAAGAAGGGAGGGGCACTGAAGCTTTCTTT.

The genes are TRBV7-9 and TRBJ2-2; D gene ambiguous. The germline V gene has CDR1 SEHNR and CDR2 FQNEAQ (reference sequence). This CDR3 is 13 amino acids long. V lost 5 bases to trimming and J lost 4 bases, with 8 bases between them. The CDR3 is CASSPPGTGELFF. CDR3 DNA sequence: TGTGCCAGCAGCCCCCCTGGCACCGGGGAGCTGTTTTTT.

This clone was observed once. CDR3 coding DNA: TGCGCCAGCAGCCATGGGACAGGGCCCCTAGCTAACTATGGCTACACCTTC. Amino acid sequence: CASSHGTGPLANYGYTF. The chain combines TRBV4-1 with TRBJ1-2, with 9 bases that match TRBD1. In germline, CDR1 is MGHRA, CDR2 YSYEKL. V lost 3 bases, J lost 0 bases, and 8 bases stayed unmatched. This CDR3 is 17 amino acids long.

This rearrangement joins TRBV5-4 to TRBJ2-7; TRBD2 aligns across 10 bases. J gave up 2 bases and V 5 bases, and 4 bases lay outside the gene matches. Germline V CDR1 and CDR2: SGHNT, YYREEE (reference sequence). The CDR3 sequence is 14 residues long. As DNA, the CDR3 is TGTGCCAGCAGTACCGGGACTAGCGCCTACGAGCAGTACTTC. This gives the protein CASSTGTSAYEQYF.

The J gene is TRBJ1-5, the V gene TRBV7-8; 8 bases agree with TRBD1. With V trimmed by 8 bases and J by 7 bases, 10 bases remained unmatched. Germline V gives CDR1 SGHVS, CDR2 FQNEAQ. CDR3 length: 14 residues. The chain's CDR3 is CASGGQGLGQPQHF. The CDR3 DNA sequence: TGTGCCAGCGGCGGACAGGGTTTAGGACAGCCCCAGCATTTT.

This clone was observed a few times. The J gene is TRBJ2-2, the V gene TRBV5-6; D is unresolved. V was trimmed by 3 bases and J by 7 bases, leaving 7 bases between them. CDR3 size: 12 residues. Looked up from germline, CDR1 is SGHDT and CDR2 is YYEEEE. The chain's CDR3 is CASSSRGGELFF. CDR3 coding DNA: TGTGCCAGCAGCTCGAGAGGCGGGGAGCTGTTTTTT.

This rearrangement joins TRBV7-6 to TRBJ2-7; D is possibly TRBD1 or TRBD2 (5 bases each). CDR1 and CDR2 (germline): SGHVS, FNYEAQ. There are 14 residues in the CDR3. V gave up 1 base and J gave up 5 bases, with 12 bases separating them. CDR3 DNA: TGTGCCAGCAGCTTAGTCCAGGGTAGCGACGAGCAGTACTTC. Translation: CASSLVQGSDEQYF.

This clone was seen just once. CDR3 DNA: TGTGCCAGCAGTGGGGACACCTACGAGCAGTACTTC. Encoded protein: CASSGDTYEQYF. The chain carries TRBV6-1 and TRBJ2-7; D might be TRBD1 (6 bases). The CDR3 runs 12 residues. CDR1 and CDR2 from the germline V gene are MNHNS and SASEGT. V shed 4 bases and J shed 2 bases, with 6 bases lying between them.

The chain uses TRBV4-1 and TRBJ1-2; no definite D call. Per germline, CDR1 MGHRA and CDR2 YSYEKL. V was trimmed by 0 bases and J by 4 bases, leaving 9 bases between them. The CDR3 is made up of 14 amino acids. CDR3: CASSQDTKIYGYTF. The CDR3 DNA follows: TGCGCCAGCAGCCAAGACACTAAAATCTATGGCTACACCTTC.

The chain combines TRBV27 with TRBJ2-7; D not certain. Germline assignment: CDR1 MNHEY and CDR2 SMNVEV (reference sequence). CDR3 length equals 16 residues. Deletions cut 2 bases from V and 0 bases from J, with 14 bases between. Written as DNA, the CDR3 is TGTGCCAGCAGTTTAACTGTAACTTCCAGCTCCTACGAGCAGTACTTC. It encodes CASSLTVTSSSYEQYF.

The chain joins TRBV19 to TRBJ1-4, with D maybe TRBD1 (6 bases). The CDR3 sequence is 14 residues long. The V end was cut by 7 bases, the J end by 8 bases, with 17 bases between. The germline V gene has CDR1 LNHDA and CDR2 SQIVND (reference sequence). The CDR3 DNA follows: TGTGCCAGTACCCCACAGGGTAGGATCGAAAAACTGTTTTTT. Amino acid sequence: CASTPQGRIEKLFF. The entire variable domain, with the rest obtained from reference TRBV19 and TRBJ1-4, is as follows: DGGITQSPKYLFRKEGQNVTLSCEQNLNHDAMYWYRQDPGQGLRLIYYSQIVNDFQKGDIAEGYSVSREKKESFPLTVTSAQKNPTAFYLCASTPQGRIEKLFFGSGTQLSVL.

CDR3 residues: CTPVGNTEAFF. The DNA for the CDR3 is TGTACCCCGGTGGGGAACACTGAAGCTTTCTTT. The gene calls are TRBV2 and TRBJ1-1; D ambiguous. CDR3 length: 11 residues. Looked up from germline, CDR1 is SNHLY and CDR2 is FYNNEI.

This clone was found once. The chain couples TRBV19 to TRBJ2-1, with D unclear. The CDR3 runs to 14 residues. Looked up from germline, CDR1 is LNHDA and CDR2 is SQIVND (reference sequence). The V gene lost 5 bases and the J gene lost 6 bases, with 14 bases spanning the gap. The CDR3: CASSAERSGNEQFF. DNA for the CDR3: TGTGCCAGTAGTGCAGAGAGATCGGGCAATGAGCAGTTCTTC.

The rearrangement joins TRBV7-7 to TRBJ2-5, with D perhaps matching TRBD2 (7 bases). V dropped 1 base and J dropped 2 bases, with 26 bases sitting between them. The germline gives CDR1 SSHAT, CDR2 FNYEAQ (reference sequence). The CDR3 has 20 amino acids. The CDR3 reads CASSLGGGVTVASVQETQYF. The CDR3, as DNA: TGTGCCAGCAGCTTAGGAGGGGGGGTCACCGTGGCTAGCGTTCAAGAGACCCAGTACTTC.

This rearrangement joins TRBV12-1 to TRBJ2-7; TRBD1, as called in the table, went unchecked against the DNA. TRBV12-1 is a documented pseudogene. The CDR3 sequence is 17 residues long. In DNA form, the CDR3 reads TGTGCCAGCAGCTCCGAGCCCCAGGGACAGGCCCCCTACGAGCAGTACTTC. Its translation: CASSSEPQGQAPYEQYF.

The V call is TRBV6-5, the J call TRBJ1-2, with TRBD1 matching 7 bases. The J segment lost 2 bases and the V segment lost 2 bases, leaving 8 bases of the junction unmatched. The CDR3 contains 16 residues. Germline values: CDR1 MNHEY, CDR2 SVGAGI. The CDR3 coding sequence is TGTGCCAGCAGTTACGCGGGAGGGGGCATCAACTATGGCTACACCTTC. Translated: CASSYAGGGINYGYTF.

CDR3 protein: CASSEYRAGYYNEQFF. Here the CDR3 DNA reads TGTGCCAGCAGTGAATATCGAGCGGGTTACTACAATGAGCAGTTCTTC. The V gene is TRBV25-1, the J gene TRBJ2-1; TRBD2 is a possible D gene (6 bases). Trimming pared 0 bases from V and 3 bases from J, leaving 12 bases between. The germline gives CDR1 MGHDK, CDR2 SYGVNS. This CDR3 is built from 16 residues.

The chain links TRBV5-6 to TRBJ1-1, with D hard to call. The CDR3 totals 14 residues. The germline V and J ends were trimmed by 1 base and 2 bases, with 9 bases remaining between them. Germline V gene sequence: CDR1 SGHDT, CDR2 YYEEEE. The CDR3 nucleotides read TGTGCCAGCAGCTTGTCTTTTGTTAACACTGAAGCTTTCTTT. Its translation is CASSLSFVNTEAFF.

Only one count was recorded for this clone. V usage is TRBV6-1 and J usage is TRBJ2-7; D possibly uses TRBD1 or TRBD2 (6 bases each). Germline V CDR1 and CDR2: MNHNS, SASEGT. V was shortened by 1 base and J by 4 bases, with 26 bases between the two germline ends. The CDR3 contains 19 residues. For the CDR3, the DNA is TGTGCCAGCAGTGAAGAGTACGCCGGGGCGACAGGCGGGGTATACGAGCAGTACTTC. Translated, it gives CASSEEYAGATGGVYEQYF.